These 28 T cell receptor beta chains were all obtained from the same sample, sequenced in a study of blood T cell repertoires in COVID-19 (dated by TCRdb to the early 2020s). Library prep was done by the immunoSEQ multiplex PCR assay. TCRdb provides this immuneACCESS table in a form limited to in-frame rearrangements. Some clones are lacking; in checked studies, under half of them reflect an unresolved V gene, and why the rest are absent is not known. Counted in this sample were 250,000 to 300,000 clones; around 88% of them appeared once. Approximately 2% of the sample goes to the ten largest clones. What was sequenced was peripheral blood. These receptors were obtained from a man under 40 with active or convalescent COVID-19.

CDR3 protein: CASSLDSRGQPQHF. The CDR3 nucleotides are TGTGCCAGCAGTTTAGACTCCCGAGGGCAGCCCCAGCATTTT. This chain links TRBV6-5 with TRBJ1-5; D gene unclear. The germline V and J ends were trimmed by 4 bases and 7 bases, with 14 bases remaining between them. Germline values: CDR1 MNHEY, CDR2 SVGAGI. The CDR3 spans 14 residues.

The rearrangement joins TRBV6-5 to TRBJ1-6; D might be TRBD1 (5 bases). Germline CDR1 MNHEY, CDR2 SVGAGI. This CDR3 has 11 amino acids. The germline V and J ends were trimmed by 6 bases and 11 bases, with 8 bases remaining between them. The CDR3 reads CASRSTAPLHF. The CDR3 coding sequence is TGTGCCAGCAGATCGACAGCACCCCTCCACTTT.

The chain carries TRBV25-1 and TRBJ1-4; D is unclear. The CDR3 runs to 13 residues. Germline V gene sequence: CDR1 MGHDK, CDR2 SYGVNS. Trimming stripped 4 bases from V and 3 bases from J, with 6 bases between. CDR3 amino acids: CASSALSNEKLFF. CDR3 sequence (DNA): TGTGCCAGCAGTGCGCTATCTAATGAAAAACTGTTTTTT.

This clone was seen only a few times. The CDR3 region is CASSLSDGNYGYTF. The CDR3 DNA reads as TGCGCCAGCAGCCTATCAGACGGGAACTATGGCTACACCTTC. The chain carries TRBV4-1 and TRBJ1-2; no firm D call. CDR3 length: 14 amino acids. Trimming took off 4 bases at V and 2 bases at J, with 11 bases between the two ends. Germline loops: CDR1 MGHRA, CDR2 YSYEKL.

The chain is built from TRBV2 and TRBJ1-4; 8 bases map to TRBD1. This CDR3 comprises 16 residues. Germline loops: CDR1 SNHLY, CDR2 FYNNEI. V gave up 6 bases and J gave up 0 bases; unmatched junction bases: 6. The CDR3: CASRAGTGSTNEKLFF. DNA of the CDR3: TGTGCCAGCAGAGCCGGGACAGGATCAACTAATGAAAAACTGTTTTTT.

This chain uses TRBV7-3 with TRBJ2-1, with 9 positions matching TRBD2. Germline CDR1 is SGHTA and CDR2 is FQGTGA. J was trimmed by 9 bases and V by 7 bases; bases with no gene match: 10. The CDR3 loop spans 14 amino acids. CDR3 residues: CASKKDSGGFEQFF. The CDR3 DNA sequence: TGTGCCAGCAAGAAGGATAGCGGGGGTTTTGAGCAGTTCTTC. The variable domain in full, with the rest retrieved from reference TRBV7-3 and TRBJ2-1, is GAGVSQTPSNKVTEKGKYVELRCDPISGHTALYWYRQSLGQGPEFLIYFQGTGAADDSGLPNDRFFAVRPEGSVSTLKIQRTERGDSAVYLCASKKDSGGFEQFFGPGTRLTVL.

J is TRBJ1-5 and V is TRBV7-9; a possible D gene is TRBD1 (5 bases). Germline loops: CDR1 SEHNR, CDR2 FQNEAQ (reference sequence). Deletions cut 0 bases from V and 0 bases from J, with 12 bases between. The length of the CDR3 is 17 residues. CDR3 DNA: TGTGCCAGCAGCTTAGCGGTACGGGGGAATAGCAATCAGCCCCAGCATTTT. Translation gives CASSLAVRGNSNQPQHF.

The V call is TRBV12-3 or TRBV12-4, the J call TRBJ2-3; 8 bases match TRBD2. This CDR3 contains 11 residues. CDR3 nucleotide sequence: TGTTCGGCCCGGGAGGGAGATACGCAGTATTTT. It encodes CSAREGDTQYF.

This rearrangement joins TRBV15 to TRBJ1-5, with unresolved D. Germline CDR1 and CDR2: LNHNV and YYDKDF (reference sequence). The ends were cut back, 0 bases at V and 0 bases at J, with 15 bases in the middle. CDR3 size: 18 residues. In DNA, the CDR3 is TGTGCCACCAGCAGAGATGGAGAGACGGTATATAGCAATCAGCCCCAGCATTTT. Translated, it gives CATSRDGETVYSNQPQHF.

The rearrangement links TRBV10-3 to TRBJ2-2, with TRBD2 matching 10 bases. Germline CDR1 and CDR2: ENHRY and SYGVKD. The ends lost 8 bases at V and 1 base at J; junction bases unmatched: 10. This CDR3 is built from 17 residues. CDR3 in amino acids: CAIWSLVAGGNTGELFF. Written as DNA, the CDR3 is TGTGCCATCTGGTCGCTAGTAGCGGGGGGGAACACCGGGGAGCTGTTTTTT.

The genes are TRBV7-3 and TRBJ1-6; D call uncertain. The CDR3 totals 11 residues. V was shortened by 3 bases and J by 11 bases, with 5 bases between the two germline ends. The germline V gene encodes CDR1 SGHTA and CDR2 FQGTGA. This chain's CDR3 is CASSFIAPLHF. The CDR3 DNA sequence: TGTGCCAGCAGCTTCATTGCACCCCTCCACTTT.

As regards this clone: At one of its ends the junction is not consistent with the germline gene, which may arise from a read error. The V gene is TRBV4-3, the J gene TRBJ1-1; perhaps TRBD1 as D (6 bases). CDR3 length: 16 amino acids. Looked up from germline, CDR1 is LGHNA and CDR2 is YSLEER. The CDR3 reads CASSFSGRGGNTEVFF. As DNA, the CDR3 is TGCGCCAGCAGCTTTTCGGGCAGGGGAGGGAACACTGAAGTTTTCTTT.

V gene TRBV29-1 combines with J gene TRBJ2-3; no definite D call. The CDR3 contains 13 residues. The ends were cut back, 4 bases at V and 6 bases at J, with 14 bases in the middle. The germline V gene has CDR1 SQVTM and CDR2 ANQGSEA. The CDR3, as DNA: TGCAGCGTTGTCACGATACTTCTGGATACGCAGTATTTT. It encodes CSVVTILLDTQYF.

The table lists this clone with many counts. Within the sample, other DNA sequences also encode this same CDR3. CDR3 coding DNA: TGTGCCACCAGCGAAGGACTAGCGGGGTCTTACGAGCAGTACTTC. Translating it yields CATSEGLAGSYEQYF. This chain links TRBV15 with TRBJ2-7; TRBD2 aligns across 12 bases. Per the germline V gene, CDR1 is LNHNV and CDR2 is YYDKDF (reference sequence). V lost 5 bases, J lost 4 bases, and 6 bases stayed unmatched. CDR3 length: 15 amino acids.

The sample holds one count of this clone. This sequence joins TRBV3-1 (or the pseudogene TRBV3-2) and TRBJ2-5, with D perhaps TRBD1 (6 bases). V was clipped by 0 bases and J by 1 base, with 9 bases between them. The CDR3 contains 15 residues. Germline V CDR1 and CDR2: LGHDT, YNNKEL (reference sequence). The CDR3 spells CASSQDQQGQETQYF. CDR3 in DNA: TGTGCCAGCAGCCAAGATCAACAGGGCCAAGAGACCCAGTACTTC.

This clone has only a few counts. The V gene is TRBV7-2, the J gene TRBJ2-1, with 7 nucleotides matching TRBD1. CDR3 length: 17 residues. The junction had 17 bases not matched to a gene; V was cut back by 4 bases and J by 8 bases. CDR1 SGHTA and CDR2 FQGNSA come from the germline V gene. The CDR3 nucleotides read TGTGCCAGCAGCTCCCCCATACAGGGGAACTTTGTGGATGAGCAGTTCTTC. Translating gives CASSSPIQGNFVDEQFF.

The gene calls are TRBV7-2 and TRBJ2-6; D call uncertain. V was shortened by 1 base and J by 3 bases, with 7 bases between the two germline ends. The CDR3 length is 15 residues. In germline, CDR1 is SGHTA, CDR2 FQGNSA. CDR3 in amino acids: CASSLGSGGANVLTF. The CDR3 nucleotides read TGTGCCAGCAGCTTAGGGTCGGGTGGGGCCAACGTCCTGACTTTC.

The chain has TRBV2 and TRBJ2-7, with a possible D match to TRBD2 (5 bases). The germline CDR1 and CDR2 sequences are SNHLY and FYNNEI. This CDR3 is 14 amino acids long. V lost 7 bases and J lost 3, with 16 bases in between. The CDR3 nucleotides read TGTGCCAGCAATAGGCTCGGGGAATACTACGAGCAGTACTTC. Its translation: CASNRLGEYYEQYF.

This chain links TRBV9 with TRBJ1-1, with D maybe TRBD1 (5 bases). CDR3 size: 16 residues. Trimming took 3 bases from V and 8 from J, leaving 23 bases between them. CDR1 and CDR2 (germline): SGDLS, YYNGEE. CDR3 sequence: CASSANSEGIETEAFF. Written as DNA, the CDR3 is TGTGCCAGCAGCGCAAACTCGGAGGGGATAGAGACCGAAGCTTTCTTT.

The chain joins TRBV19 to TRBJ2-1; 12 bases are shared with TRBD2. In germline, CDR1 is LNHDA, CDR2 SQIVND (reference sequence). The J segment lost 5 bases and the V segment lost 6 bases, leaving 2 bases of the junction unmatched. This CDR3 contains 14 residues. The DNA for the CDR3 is TGTGCCAGTAGGAGACTAGCGGGGGACAATGAGCAGTTCTTC. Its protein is CASRRLAGDNEQFF.

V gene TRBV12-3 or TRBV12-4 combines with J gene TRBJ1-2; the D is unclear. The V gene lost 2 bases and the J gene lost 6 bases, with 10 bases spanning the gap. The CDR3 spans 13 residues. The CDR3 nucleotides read TGTGCCAGCAGTTTAAATGTTTTTAATGGCTACACCTTC. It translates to CASSLNVFNGYTF.

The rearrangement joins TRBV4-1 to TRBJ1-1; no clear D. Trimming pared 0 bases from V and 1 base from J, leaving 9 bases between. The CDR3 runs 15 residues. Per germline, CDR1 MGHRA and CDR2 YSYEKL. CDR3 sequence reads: CASSQDGGGNTEAFF. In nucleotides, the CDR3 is TGCGCCAGCAGCCAAGACGGTGGCGGGAACACTGAAGCTTTCTTT.

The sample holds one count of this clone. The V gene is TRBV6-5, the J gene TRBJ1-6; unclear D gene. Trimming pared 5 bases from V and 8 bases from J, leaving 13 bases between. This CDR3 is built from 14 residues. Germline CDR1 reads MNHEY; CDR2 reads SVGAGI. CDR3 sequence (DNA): TGTGCCAGCAGTCCCCGGGGTTGGGATTCACCCCTCCACTTT. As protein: CASSPRGWDSPLHF.

The CDR3 spells CAWSPDRGWNSPLHF. The CDR3 DNA reads as TGTGCCTGGAGCCCGGACAGGGGCTGGAATTCACCCCTCCACTTT. This rearrangement joins TRBV30 to TRBJ1-6, with 9 bases aligning to TRBD1. Germline CDR1 is GTSNPN and CDR2 is SVGIG (reference sequence). CDR3 size: 15 residues. V lost 3 bases to trimming and J lost 7 bases; unmatched junction nucleotides: 7.

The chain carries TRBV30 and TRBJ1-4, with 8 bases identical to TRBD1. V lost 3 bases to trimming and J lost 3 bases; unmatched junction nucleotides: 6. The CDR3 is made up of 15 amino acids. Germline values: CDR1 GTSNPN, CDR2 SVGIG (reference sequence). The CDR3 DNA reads TGTGCCTGGAGGGACAGGGAAGTGGCTAATGAAAAACTGTTTTTT. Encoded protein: CAWRDREVANEKLFF.

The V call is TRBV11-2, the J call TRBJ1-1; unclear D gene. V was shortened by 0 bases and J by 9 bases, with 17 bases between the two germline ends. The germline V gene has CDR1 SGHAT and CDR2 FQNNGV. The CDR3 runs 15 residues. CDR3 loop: CASSLEGSGSVQAFF. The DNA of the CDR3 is TGTGCCAGCAGCTTAGAGGGCTCAGGTTCGGTTCAAGCTTTCTTT.

This CDR3 reads CASSSLLSDREEKLFF. The CDR3 nucleotides read TGTGCCAGCAGCTCCCTTCTGTCCGACAGGGAAGAAAAACTGTTTTTT. This chain uses TRBV5-8 with TRBJ1-4, with TRBD1 identical over 7 bases. From germline, CDR1 is SGHTS and CDR2 YDEGEE. The CDR3 covers 16 residues. The ends lost 3 bases at V and 8 bases at J; junction bases unmatched: 13. Supplemented by reference TRBV5-8 and TRBJ1-4, the full variable domain reads EAGVTQSPTHLIKTRGQQATLRCSPISGHTSVYWYQQALGLGLQFLLWYDEGEERNRGNFPPRFSGRQFPNYSSELNVNALELEDSALYLCASSSLLSDREEKLFFGSGTQLSVL.

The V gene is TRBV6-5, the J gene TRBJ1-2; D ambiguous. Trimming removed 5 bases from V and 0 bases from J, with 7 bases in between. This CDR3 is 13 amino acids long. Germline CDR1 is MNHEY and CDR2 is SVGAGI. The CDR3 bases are TGTGCCAGCAGTCCCCCTTCTAACTATGGCTACACCTTC. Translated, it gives CASSPPSNYGYTF.